The next 5 T cell receptor beta chains were all read from a single sample in a study of shared clonotypes between healthy human individuals. Profiling relied on immunoSEQ multiplex PCR, and the TCRdb table lists in-frame clones only, not all of them. The data show roughly 2,300,000 clones, with 80% to 95% seen just once and around 0.35% held by the top ten. The specimen sequenced was naive CD4+ T cells from PBMCs. Specified subset: CD45RA+ positively selected. These receptors came from a man aged 18 to 29 in good health. Some clones in this sample may be carry-over from other donors' samples.

This chain uses TRBV14 with TRBJ2-1, with 8 bases matching TRBD2. V shed 0 bases and J 4 bases; nucleotides not matched to a gene: 11. Germline V CDR1 and CDR2: SGHDN, FVKESK. This CDR3 contains 18 residues. CDR3 sequence reads: CASSQDPPAGAVYNEQFF. CDR3 DNA sequence: TGTGCCAGCAGCCAAGATCCGCCAGCGGGAGCCGTATACAATGAGCAGTTCTTC.

The rearrangement uses TRBV15 and TRBJ1-3, with a tentative D call TRBD1 (5 bases). V dropped 5 bases and J dropped 0 bases, with 8 bases sitting between them. Germline CDR1 and CDR2: LNHNV and YYDKDF (reference sequence). This CDR3 spans 14 amino acids. DNA for the CDR3: TGTGCCACCAGCGCGGGGGGCTCTGGAAACACCATATATTTT. It translates to CATSAGGSGNTIYF. The whole variable domain, remainder taken from reference TRBV15 and TRBJ1-3, is DAMVIQNPRYQVTQFGKPVTLSCSQTLNHNVMYWYQQKSSQAPKLLFHYYDKDFNNEADTPDNFQSRRPNTSFCFLDIRSPGLGDTAMYLCATSAGGSGNTIYFGEGSWLTVV.

The gene calls are TRBV13 and TRBJ1-1, with a possible D match to TRBD1 (5 bases). Between the trimmed V and J ends, which lost 8 bases and 1 base, there was a span of 8 bases. This CDR3 has 12 residues. CDR1 and CDR2 (germline): PRHDT, FYEKMQ (reference sequence). The chain's CDR3 is CASRGANTEAFF. The CDR3 region has the DNA TGTGCCAGCCGAGGGGCGAACACTGAAGCTTTCTTT.

This clone was detected once. This sequence joins TRBV2 and TRBJ1-4; 8 positions agree with TRBD1. Germline V gene lookup returns CDR1 SNHLY and CDR2 FYNNEI. The CDR3 sequence is 16 residues long. J gave up 0 bases and V 5 bases, and 5 bases lay outside the gene matches. DNA for the CDR3: TGTGCCAGCAGTCTACAGGGGGGAGCAACTAATGAAAAACTGTTTTTT. Its translation: CASSLQGGATNEKLFF.

The chain's CDR3 is CASSLGTGAVNEQFF. DNA of the CDR3: TGTGCCAGCAGCTTAGGGACGGGGGCTGTAAATGAGCAGTTCTTC. The chain links TRBV7-3 to TRBJ2-1; perhaps D is TRBD1 or TRBD2 (6 bases each). Germline V gene lookup returns CDR1 SGHTA and CDR2 FQGTGA. The CDR3 has 15 amino acids. The V gene lost 2 bases and the J gene lost 7 bases, with 15 bases spanning the gap.